Detailed here is one T cell receptor beta chain. Its antigen is not identified. This PCR relied on a set of 60 Vbeta primers and 13 Jbeta primers. Here immunoSEQ multiplex PCR was the method, and the copy in TCRdb shows in-frame clones only, minus some. The repertoire holds approximately 150,000 clones, with over 55% as singletons. This entry is derived from a study of cytomegalovirus exposure and HLA in healthy donors. Study-wide results and limits: As was reported, the classifier diagnosed cytomegalovirus status with high specificity and sensitivity. A later analysis linked a missense variant in DCLRE1C to the trimming of TCR beta V and J genes.

The CDR3 has 14 amino acids. The germline CDR1 and CDR2 sequences are WNHNN and SYGVQD (reference sequence). With 6 bases removed from V and 0 bases from J, the gap between germline ends came to 9 bases. V and J are TRBV10-1 and TRBJ2-1; D ambiguous. Sequenced input: PBMCs. The receptor comes from a man between 35 and 55 years old in good health and CMV-seronegative. The CDR3 DNA follows: TGCGCCAGCAGCGCTACTTACTCCTACAATGAGCAGTTCTTC. Amino acids: CASSATYSYNEQFF.